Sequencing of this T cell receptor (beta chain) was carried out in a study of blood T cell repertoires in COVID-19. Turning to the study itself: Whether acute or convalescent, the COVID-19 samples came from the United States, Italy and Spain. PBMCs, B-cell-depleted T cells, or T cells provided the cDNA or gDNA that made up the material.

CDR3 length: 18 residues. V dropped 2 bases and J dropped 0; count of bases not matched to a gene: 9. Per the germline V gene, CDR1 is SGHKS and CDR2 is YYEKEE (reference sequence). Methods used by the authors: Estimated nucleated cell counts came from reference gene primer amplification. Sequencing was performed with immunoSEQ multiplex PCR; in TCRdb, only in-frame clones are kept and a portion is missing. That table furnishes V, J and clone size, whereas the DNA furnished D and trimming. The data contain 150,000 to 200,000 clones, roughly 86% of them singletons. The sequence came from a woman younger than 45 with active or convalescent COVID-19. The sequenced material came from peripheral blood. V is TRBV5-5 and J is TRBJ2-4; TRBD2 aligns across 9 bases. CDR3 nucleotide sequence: TGTGCCAGCAGCTTTAGGACTAGCGAGTTTCTAGCCAAAAACATTCAGTACTTC. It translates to CASSFRTSEFLAKNIQYF.